The 3 T cell receptor beta chains given below trace back to one sample, sequenced in a study of blood T cell repertoires in COVID-19. Profiled with immunoSEQ multiplex PCR; TCRdb holds only in-frame clones, not every one. The data hold a few hundred thousand clones, with 85% observed a single time. The sequencing sample was made of PBMCs or T cells enriched from blood (not recorded which). All receptors come from a middle-aged man who had recovered from COVID-19.

The chain carries TRBV3-1 (or the pseudogene TRBV3-2) and TRBJ1-2; possible D gene TRBD1, 6 bases. The V end was cut by 2 bases, the J end by 8 bases, with 15 bases between. Per germline, CDR1 LGHDT and CDR2 YNNKEL (reference sequence). This CDR3 region has 14 residues. CDR3: CASSQPKGGEGYTF. The CDR3 DNA reads TGTGCCAGCAGCCAACCCAAGGGGGGGGAGGGCTACACCTTC.

In DNA, the CDR3 is TGTGCCAGCAGCCAAGACAGGGTTGCTGGGGGCTACACCTTC. Its translation: CASSQDRVAGGYTF. The chain carries TRBV7-9 and TRBJ1-2; 7 bases fit TRBD1. Germline CDR1 and CDR2: SEHNR and FQNEAQ (reference sequence). Losses at the gene ends were 5 bases for V and 8 bases for J; bases not matched to a gene: 11. CDR3 length: 14 amino acids. Using reference TRBV7-9 and TRBJ1-2 for the parts outside the CDR3, the full variable domain is DTGVSQNPRHKITKRGQNVTFRCDPISEHNRLYWYRQTLGQGPEFLTYFQNEAQLEKSRLLSDRFSAERPKGSFSTLEIQRTEQGDSAMYLCASSQDRVAGGYTFGSGTRLTVV.

This chain links TRBV7-3 with TRBJ2-1, with 8 nucleotides matching TRBD1. Germline CDR1 reads SGHTA; CDR2 reads FQGTGA. This CDR3 has 13 residues. V was pared by 2 bases and J by 9 bases, with 3 bases of the junction left unmatched. The CDR3 reads CASSLPGGTEQFF. The CDR3 DNA reads as TGTGCCAGCAGCTTACCAGGGGGCACTGAGCAGTTCTTC. The variable domain in full, with the rest retrieved from reference TRBV7-3 and TRBJ2-1, is GAGVSQTPSNKVTEKGKYVELRCDPISGHTALYWYRQSLGQGPEFLIYFQGTGAADDSGLPNDRFFAVRPEGSVSTLKIQRTERGDSAVYLCASSLPGGTEQFFGPGTRLTVL.